The 27 T cell receptor beta chains presented below share a single source sample, sequenced in a study of cytomegalovirus exposure and HLA in healthy donors. Using immunoSEQ multiplex PCR, the repertoire was profiled, and TCRdb retains in-frame clones only, with some absent. The table lists about 67,000 clones, 94% of them singletons. The sequencing sample was made of PBMCs. The source of these receptors is a woman aged 18-29 years in good health and CMV-seronegative.

This clone showed up just once. V gene TRBV6-4 combines with J gene TRBJ1-5; D might be TRBD1 (5 bases). The CDR3 has 18 amino acids. Germline V gene data show CDR1 as MRHNA and CDR2 as SNTAGT. V was cut by 1 base and J by 0 bases, with 16 bases left in between. The DNA of the CDR3 is TGTGCCAGCAGTGACTTTAAAACCCAGGGAAATAGCAATCAGCCCCAGCATTTT. Protein: CASSDFKTQGNSNQPQHF.

This clone was observed a single time. V is TRBV7-9 and J is TRBJ2-7; possible D gene TRBD1, 6 bases. This CDR3 spans 14 amino acids. Germline V gene lookup returns CDR1 SEHNR and CDR2 FQNEAQ (reference sequence). The V end was cut by 2 bases, the J end by 5 bases, with 13 bases between. The CDR3 nucleotides read TGTGCCAGCAGCTTAATATCAGGGGACCACGAGCAGTACTTC. Its protein is CASSLISGDHEQYF.

The chain couples TRBV7-6 to TRBJ2-7, with D perhaps matching TRBD2 (6 bases). The germline V and J ends were trimmed by 5 bases and 3 bases, with 26 bases remaining between them. The CDR3 runs to 18 residues. CDR1 and CDR2 (germline): SGHVS, FNYEAQ. In DNA form, the CDR3 reads TGTGCCAGCAGCCTCCGACAGAATGGCCTGTACGGGGGCTACGAGCAGTACTTC. Its translation: CASSLRQNGLYGGYEQYF.

CDR3 region: CASSPGTAQVNTEAFF. CDR3 DNA sequence: TGTGCCAGCTCACCCGGGACAGCCCAGGTGAACACTGAAGCTTTCTTT. The V gene is TRBV18, the J gene TRBJ1-1; TRBD1 matches 7 bases. Germline assignment: CDR1 KGHSH and CDR2 LQKENI. The CDR3 length is 16 residues. V gave up 3 bases and J gave up 0 bases; unmatched junction bases: 7.

The chain is built from TRBV2 and TRBJ2-2, with D perhaps TRBD1 (6 bases). The CDR3 is made up of 17 amino acids. Trimming removed 2 bases from V and 0 bases from J, with 13 bases in between. CDR1 and CDR2 (germline): SNHLY, FYNNEI. The CDR3 spells CASSENRGGPNTGELFF. As DNA, the CDR3 is TGTGCCAGCAGTGAAAATCGTGGGGGCCCGAACACCGGGGAGCTGTTTTTT. Together with reference TRBV2 and TRBJ2-2, the CDR3 gives the full variable domain: EPEVTQTPSHQVTQMGQEVILRCVPISNHLYFYWYRQILGQKVEFLVSFYNNEISEKSEIFDDQFSVERPDGSNFTLKIRSTKLEDSAMYFCASSENRGGPNTGELFFGEGSRLTVL.

On this clone itself: The germline gene is not matched at one end of the junction; a read error may be the cause. CDR3 residues: CASSTGGQDHFRSYNEQFF. The CDR3 nucleotides are TGTGCCAGCAGCACAGGGGGACAGGACCATTTTCGATCCTACAACGAGCAGTTCTTC. The V call is TRBV7-9, the J call TRBJ2-1; 8 bases map to TRBD1. Germline V lookup: CDR1 SEHNR, CDR2 FQNEAQ (reference sequence). There are 19 residues in the CDR3.

The rearrangement joins TRBV9 to TRBJ1-4; D remains ambiguous. The CDR3 contains 15 residues. The V end lost 0 bases, the J end lost 8 bases, and 14 bases lay between the germline ends. Germline assignment: CDR1 SGDLS and CDR2 YYNGEE. CDR3 coding DNA: TGTGCCAGCAGCGTAGACGGGAGACTAGGAGAAAAACTGTTTTTT. Its translation: CASSVDGRLGEKLFF. The variable domain in full, completed from reference TRBV9 and TRBJ1-4, reads DSGVTQTPKHLITATGQRVTLRCSPRSGDLSVYWYQQSLDQGLQFLIQYYNGEERAKGNILERFSAQQFPDLHSELNLSSLELGDSALYFCASSVDGRLGEKLFFGSGTQLSVL.

V is TRBV6-5 and J is TRBJ2-7; 7 nucleotides match TRBD2. V shed 10 bases, J shed 6 bases, and the junction held 9 bases outside the gene matches. The CDR3 length is 12 residues. Germline V gene sequence: CDR1 MNHEY, CDR2 SVGAGI. CDR3 DNA sequence: TGTGCCACGGCAGCGGGGTTGGGCGAGCAGTACTTC. It translates to CATAAGLGEQYF.

The V and J genes are TRBV5-1 and TRBJ2-7; a weak D match, TRBD1 (6 bases). CDR1 and CDR2 (germline): SGHRS, YFSETQ. V was shortened by 0 bases and J by 3 bases, with 7 bases between the two germline ends. The CDR3 loop spans 13 amino acids. Here the CDR3 reads CASSLDRVYEQYF. The DNA for the CDR3 is TGCGCCAGCAGCTTGGACAGGGTCTACGAGCAGTACTTC.

Here the CDR3 DNA reads TGCGCCAGCAGTCGACAGGGGGGAAGCTCTGGGGCCAACGTCCTGACTTTC. This translates into CASSRQGGSSGANVLTF. The gene calls are TRBV4-1 and TRBJ2-6, with 9 bases aligning to TRBD1. The CDR3 totals 17 residues. Per germline, CDR1 MGHRA and CDR2 YSYEKL. After removal of 6 bases from V and 0 bases from J, the junction contained 6 bases not matched to a gene.

This sequence joins TRBV6-1 and TRBJ2-3; 9 positions agree with TRBD2. The CDR3 sequence is 18 residues long. With 2 bases clipped from V and 0 bases from J, the junction kept 9 bases outside the gene matches. The V gene's germline CDR1 is MNHNS and CDR2 SASEGT. The CDR3 coding sequence is TGTGCCAGCAGTGAAAGGTTTTCTAGCGGGGTTAGCACAGATACGCAGTATTTT. The encoded protein is CASSERFSSGVSTDTQYF.

J is TRBJ1-1 and V is TRBV5-4, with TRBD1 matching 7 bases. In germline, CDR1 is SGHNT, CDR2 YYREEE (reference sequence). Unmatched junction bases numbered 4, after V lost 4 bases and J lost 4 bases. This CDR3 contains 13 residues. For the CDR3, the DNA is TGTGCCAGCAGCGACAGGGTTGGCACTGAAGCTTTCTTT. Protein: CASSDRVGTEAFF.

The rearrangement joins TRBV7-2 to TRBJ2-7, with D possibly matching TRBD1 (6 bases). The CDR3 has 15 amino acids. The germline CDR1 and CDR2 sequences are SGHTA and FQGNSA. Trimming removed 2 bases from V and 6 bases from J, with 17 bases in between. The CDR3 bases are TGTGCCAGCAGCTTACAGGGGTTTGAGAGTGGCGAGCAGTACTTC. It yields the protein CASSLQGFESGEQYF.

This clone was observed a single time. The gene calls are TRBV6-6 and TRBJ1-1; no definite D call. The CDR3 loop spans 13 amino acids. Germline CDR1 reads MNHNY; CDR2 reads SVGAGI (reference sequence). Deletions cut 5 bases from V and 3 bases from J, with 10 bases between. CDR3 DNA sequence: TGTGCCAGCAGTATAAAGCCCTACACTGAAGCTTTCTTT. Its translation: CASSIKPYTEAFF.

The CDR3 loop is CASSSPRGGLPDTQYF. The DNA of the CDR3 is TGTGCCAGCAGCTCCCCGCGCGGGGGTCTTCCAGATACGCAGTATTTT. The chain combines TRBV7-9 with TRBJ2-3; 7 nucleotides line up with TRBD2. This CDR3 comprises 16 residues. Trimming at V came to 4 bases and at J to 4 bases, leaving 11 bases not matched to a gene. Germline V gives CDR1 SEHNR, CDR2 FQNEAQ (reference sequence).

The chain is built from TRBV6-1 and TRBJ1-2; TRBD1 might be the D (5 bases). CDR1 MNHNS and CDR2 SASEGT come from the germline V gene. The CDR3 contains 14 residues. The germline V and J ends were trimmed by 7 bases and 0 bases, with 12 bases remaining between them. The CDR3: CASKQESTNYGYTF. The CDR3 DNA follows: TGTGCCAGCAAACAGGAGTCTACTAACTATGGCTACACCTTC.

The CDR3 is CASSQGTGAMSPLHF. The CDR3 nucleotides read TGTGCCAGCAGCCAAGGGACAGGGGCGATGTCACCCCTCCACTTT. This chain uses TRBV14 with TRBJ1-6, with TRBD1 identical over 9 bases. This CDR3 has 15 amino acids. J gave up 10 bases and V 1 base, and 5 bases lay outside the gene matches. The germline CDR1 and CDR2 sequences are SGHDN and FVKESK.

This clone was seen only once. CDR3 nucleotides: TGCGCCAGCAGCCAAGGGACAGATCTTAGAGAGACCCAGTACTTC. Residues: CASSQGTDLRETQYF. The chain links TRBV4-1 to TRBJ2-5; a possible D gene is TRBD1 (6 bases). CDR1 MGHRA and CDR2 YSYEKL come from the germline V gene. V was cut by 1 base and J by 4 bases, with 13 bases left in between. The CDR3 sequence is 15 residues long.

CDR3 loop: CASSLVWDRENSEQYF. The CDR3 DNA is TGTGCCAGCAGCTTAGTCTGGGACAGGGAGAACTCGGAGCAGTACTTC. The chain employs TRBV7-9 and TRBJ2-7; 9 bases map to TRBD1. Per germline, CDR1 SEHNR and CDR2 FQNEAQ (reference sequence). With 1 base clipped from V and 7 bases from J, the junction kept 11 bases outside the gene matches. This CDR3 spans 16 amino acids.

The chain links TRBV5-6 to TRBJ1-2; D call uncertain. Trimming shortened V by 2 bases and J by 3 bases, and 20 bases separated the two germline ends. The length of the CDR3 is 17 residues. Germline V lookup: CDR1 SGHDT, CDR2 YYEEEE. CDR3 loop: CASSFVYYKESYYGYTF. The CDR3 nucleotides are TGTGCCAGCAGCTTTGTATACTACAAAGAGAGCTACTATGGCTACACCTTC.

The CDR3 bases are TGTGCCAGCAGCCAAGATACCGGGGGGTCCAACAATGAGCAGTTCTTC. It yields the protein CASSQDTGGSNNEQFF. The chain is built from TRBV4-2 and TRBJ2-1, with 7 bases aligning to TRBD2. V trimming: 0 bases; J trimming: 5 bases; junction bases outside the gene matches: 7. CDR1 and CDR2 (germline): LGHNA, YNFKEQ. The CDR3 has 16 amino acids.

This clone has just one count. The J gene is TRBJ2-2, the V gene TRBV30; perhaps TRBD1 as D (6 bases). The V and J ends lost 3 bases and 3 bases respectively, with 11 bases between them. This CDR3 has 14 amino acids. Germline CDR1 reads GTSNPN; CDR2 reads SVGIG (reference sequence). CDR3 coding DNA: TGTGCCTGGAGAATGGACAGCTACACCGGGGAGCTGTTTTTT. This sequence encodes CAWRMDSYTGELFF.

This clone was observed once. The chain links TRBV7-6 to TRBJ2-3, with 7 bases lining up with TRBD1. Trimming removed 4 bases from V and 6 bases from J; junction bases left unmatched: 13. The germline V gene has CDR1 SGHVS and CDR2 FNYEAQ. The CDR3 length is 16 residues. In DNA, the CDR3 is TGTGCCAGCAGCTATAGAACAGGGGCCCAGAAGGATACGCAGTATTTT. This gives the protein CASSYRTGAQKDTQYF.

The chain carries TRBV30 and TRBJ1-1, with 10 nucleotides matching TRBD1. The V segment lost 3 bases and the J segment 3 bases; nucleotides outside the gene matches: 13. CDR3 length equals 17 residues. CDR1 GTSNPN and CDR2 SVGIG come from the germline V gene (reference sequence). In DNA, the CDR3 is TGTGCCTGGAGCCTCGGACAGGGGGTTCGCGGGTACACTGAAGCTTTCTTT. As protein: CAWSLGQGVRGYTEAFF.

This sequence joins TRBV27 and TRBJ1-5; tentatively, D is TRBD1 (6 bases). The CDR3 contains 20 residues. Germline lookup yields CDR1 MNHEY and CDR2 SMNVEV (reference sequence). V dropped 3 bases and J dropped 0 bases, with 24 bases sitting between them. The DNA for the CDR3 is TGTGCCAGCAGTTTGAGCCCTCTCAAATTTAGACAGGATAGCAATCAGCCCCAGCATTTT. Its protein is CASSLSPLKFRQDSNQPQHF.

CDR3 bases: TGTGCCAGCAGCCAAGACACCCCGGGACAGGGGTCTGGAAACACCATATATTTT. This translates into CASSQDTPGQGSGNTIYF. The chain carries TRBV4-2 and TRBJ1-3; 10 nucleotides agree with TRBD1. In germline, CDR1 is LGHNA, CDR2 YNFKEQ. V was clipped by 0 bases and J by 1 base; unmatched bases: 6. The CDR3 covers 18 residues.

This chain uses TRBV21-1 with TRBJ1-5. TRBV21-1 is a pseudogene locus. The CDR3 consists of 19 residues. CDR3 sequence: CASSKVRHPGGYSNQPQHF. The CDR3 nucleotides are TGTGCCAGCAGCAAAGTCCGACACCCCGGGGGGTATAGCAATCAGCCCCAGCATTTT.